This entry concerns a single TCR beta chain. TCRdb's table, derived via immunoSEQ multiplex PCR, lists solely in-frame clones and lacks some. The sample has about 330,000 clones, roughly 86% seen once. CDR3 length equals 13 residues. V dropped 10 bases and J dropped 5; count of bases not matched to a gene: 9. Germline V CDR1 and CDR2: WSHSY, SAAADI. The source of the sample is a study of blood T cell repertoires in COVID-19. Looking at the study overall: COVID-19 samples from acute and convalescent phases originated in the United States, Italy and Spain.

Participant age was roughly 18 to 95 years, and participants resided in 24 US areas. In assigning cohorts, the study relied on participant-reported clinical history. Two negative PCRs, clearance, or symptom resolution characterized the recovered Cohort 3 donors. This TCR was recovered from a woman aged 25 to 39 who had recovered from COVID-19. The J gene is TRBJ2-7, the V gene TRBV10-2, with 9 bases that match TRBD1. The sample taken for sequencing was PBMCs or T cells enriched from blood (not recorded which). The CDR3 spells CAIGTGNPNEQYF. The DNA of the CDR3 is TGCGCCATCGGGACAGGGAATCCCAACGAGCAGTACTTC.